These 27 T cell receptor beta chains were sequenced from one sample in a study of regulatory T cells in long-lasting Graves disease. To make TCR beta libraries, researchers used iRepertoire HTBI primers and Arm-PCR of CDR3 regions. Each CDR3 protein gets one entry after TCRdb re-called the multiplex PCR reads with MiXCR. Altogether a few hundred thousand distinct CDR3 sequences are present, 20% to 25% being singletons, with the ten largest covering more than 55%. This sample's time point: persistent/refractory GD, antithyroid drugs over 5 years with positive TRAb. Extracted RNA from PBMCs served as the source of the TCR library. Sequencing was performed on peripheral blood mononuclear cells (PBMCs), taken when the disease was refractory, from a patient treated with antithyroid drugs. Receptor source: a female donor with Graves disease.

The chain uses TRBV15 and TRBJ2-2; possible D gene TRBD2, 5 bases. Germline values: CDR1 LNHNV, CDR2 YYDKDF (reference sequence). V lost 1 base to trimming and J lost 7 bases, with 7 bases between them. The CDR3 runs to 13 residues. Written as DNA, the CDR3 is TGTGCCACCAGCAGAGGAGGGAACGGGGAGCTGTTTTTT. Translation gives CATSRGGNGELFF.

This clonotype occurred a few times. The V and J genes are TRBV7-6 and TRBJ1-1; D might be TRBD1 (6 bases). The CDR3 has 15 residues. Germline V gene data show CDR1 as SGHVS and CDR2 as FNYEAQ. Deletions cut 5 bases from V and 3 bases from J, with 16 bases between. CDR3 amino acids: CASSPAGTLYTEAFF. The CDR3 nucleotides read TGTGCCAGCAGCCCAGCCGGGACACTCTACACTGAAGCTTTCTTT.

This clonotype has a count of ten or more. The chain combines TRBV2 with TRBJ1-4, with D unclear. Trimming stripped 3 bases from V and 3 bases from J, with 8 bases between. The CDR3 is 14 residues long. Germline lookup yields CDR1 SNHLY and CDR2 FYNNEI. The CDR3 here is CASSDGRSNEKLFF. CDR3 nucleotide sequence: TGTGCCAGCAGTGACGGCAGGTCTAATGAAAAACTGTTTTTT.

This clonotype was counted many times. The CDR3 here is CASSLGNGGEQFF. Written as DNA, the CDR3 is TGCGCCAGCAGCTTGGGAAACGGGGGTGAGCAGTTCTTC. The rearrangement links TRBV5-1 to TRBJ2-1; perhaps TRBD2 as D (6 bases). V was cut by 0 bases and J by 9 bases, with 10 bases left in between. Germline-derived CDR1 and CDR2 are SGHRS and YFSETQ. The CDR3 length is 13 residues.

This clonotype was recorded many times. This chain joins TRBV12-3 or TRBV12-4 and TRBJ1-4; 7 bases agree with TRBD1. Unmatched junction bases numbered 11, after V lost 6 bases and J lost 7 bases. CDR3 length: 15 residues. CDR3 bases: TGTGCCAGCAGCCTGGCGACAGGGTTATCTGAAAAACTGTTTTTT. Encoded protein: CASSLATGLSEKLFF.

The rearrangement joins TRBV20-1 to TRBJ1-5; D uncertain. Germline assignment: CDR1 DFQATT and CDR2 SNEGSKA (reference sequence). Trimming shortened V by 0 bases and J by 3 bases, and 6 bases separated the two germline ends. This CDR3 is built from 13 residues. The CDR3 loop is CSARDGVNQPQHF. In nucleotides, the CDR3 is TGCAGTGCTAGAGATGGAGTCAATCAGCCCCAGCATTTT.

This clonotype has more than one count but fewer than ten. The rearrangement links TRBV29-1 to TRBJ2-7; unclear D gene. Germline CDR1 reads SQVTM; CDR2 reads ANQGSEA. Trimming took 4 bases from V and 3 from J, leaving 10 bases between them. The CDR3 length is 12 residues. The CDR3 reads CSVVADNYEQYF. The CDR3 nucleotides read TGCAGCGTTGTGGCCGATAACTACGAGCAGTACTTC.

This clonotype was detected only a few times. DNA for the CDR3: TGTGCCAGCAGCTCTGTTCAGGGGGCGACCTACGAGCAGTACTTC. Residues: CASSSVQGATYEQYF. The genes are TRBV5-4 and TRBJ2-7; 8 bases match TRBD1. The CDR3 sequence is 15 residues long. V lost 3 bases, J lost 2 bases, and 7 bases stayed unmatched. Looked up from germline, CDR1 is SGHNT and CDR2 is YYREEE (reference sequence).

This clonotype was recorded a few times. The chain joins TRBV6-2 or TRBV6-3 to TRBJ2-7; TRBD1 aligns across 9 bases. CDR1 MNHEY and CDR2 SVGEGT come from the germline V gene. J gave up 4 bases and V 6 bases, and 10 bases lay outside the gene matches. This CDR3 has 15 residues. CDR3 amino acids: CASSDGQGFLYEQYF. The CDR3 DNA follows: TGTGCCAGCAGCGACGGACAGGGGTTCTTGTACGAGCAGTACTTC.

This chain uses TRBV4-3 with TRBJ2-4, with TRBD1 as a possible D gene (6 bases). V was trimmed by 1 base and J by 5 bases, leaving 12 bases between them. CDR1 is LGHNA, CDR2 YSLEER, per germline. CDR3 length equals 15 residues. The CDR3 sequence is CASSQGRDTENIQYF. The CDR3 coding sequence is TGCGCCAGCAGCCAAGGCCGGGACACCGAAAACATTCAGTACTTC.

V is TRBV20-1 and J is TRBJ2-5; TRBD1 is a possible D gene (7 bases). The germline gives CDR1 DFQATT, CDR2 SNEGSKA (reference sequence). Trimming took 6 bases from V and 2 from J, leaving 13 bases between them. CDR3 length: 13 amino acids. The CDR3 spells CSAGGQLQETQYF. In nucleotides, the CDR3 is TGCAGTGCCGGGGGACAGTTACAAGAGACCCAGTACTTC.

This clonotype showed up just once. Possible read error: a much larger clone is one base away. Because it lacks the conserved phenylalanine or tryptophan at the end, this CDR3 is likely a read error. This chain connects TRBV29-1 to TRBJ2-5; 11 bases fit TRBD1. This CDR3 has 15 residues. With V trimmed by 2 bases and J by 5 bases, 7 bases remained unmatched. Germline CDR1 is SQVTM and CDR2 is ANQGSEA. For the CDR3, the DNA is TGCAGCGTTGAATTGGACAGGGGGCCAATGGAGACCCAGTACCTC. It codes for CSVELDRGPMETQYL.

This clonotype was seen at least ten times. The chain links TRBV12-3 or TRBV12-4 to TRBJ1-1; tentative D call: TRBD1 (6 bases). V lost 4 bases to trimming and J lost 6 bases, with 9 bases between them. The CDR3 has 12 residues. DNA for the CDR3: TGTGCCAGCAGTTCACAGGGTGCTGAAGCTTTCTTT. Translated, it gives CASSSQGAEAFF.

The CDR3 DNA reads TGCGCCAGCAGCCAAGATAGGACGGTTACCTACGAGCAGTACTTC. This codes for CASSQDRTVTYEQYF. The chain uses TRBV4-3 and TRBJ2-7, with unresolved D. This CDR3 spans 15 amino acids. CDR1 and CDR2 (germline): LGHNA, YSLEER. Trimming pared 0 bases from V and 2 bases from J, leaving 11 bases between.

The rearrangement uses TRBV2 and TRBJ2-7, with TRBD2 as a possible D gene (6 bases). This CDR3 region has 15 residues. Germline values: CDR1 SNHLY, CDR2 FYNNEI. Between the trimmed V and J ends, which lost 3 bases and 0 bases, there was a span of 12 bases. DNA of the CDR3: TGTGCCAGCAGTGACCGGGACGGGAGCTCCTACGAGCAGTACTTC. Translating it yields CASSDRDGSSYEQYF.

This clonotype was seen at least ten times. The chain carries TRBV11-2 and TRBJ1-1; D remains unclear. The length of the CDR3 is 15 residues. V dropped 0 bases and J dropped 2 bases, with 10 bases sitting between them. CDR1 is SGHAT and CDR2 is FQNNGV in the germline V gene. The DNA for the CDR3 is TGTGCCAGCAGCTTAGAAGCGGACCTCAACACTGAAGCTTTCTTT. Translated, it gives CASSLEADLNTEAFF. Filled out from reference TRBV11-2 and TRBJ1-1, the complete variable domain reads EAGVAQSPRYKIIEKRQSVAFWCNPISGHATLYWYQQILGQGPKLLIQFQNNGVVDDSQLPKDRFSAERLKGVDSTLKIQPAKLEDSAVYLCASSLEADLNTEAFFGQGTRLTVV.

This clonotype was counted at least ten times. This chain links TRBV7-2 with TRBJ1-1; D remains unclear. The CDR3 is 13 residues long. V was trimmed by 5 bases and J by 3 bases, leaving 10 bases between them. Germline V gene sequence: CDR1 SGHTA, CDR2 FQGNSA. CDR3: CASSIGPYTEAFF. CDR3 coding DNA: TGTGCCAGCAGCATCGGGCCCTACACTGAAGCTTTCTTT.

This clonotype was counted only a few times. Being one base from a much bigger clone, this may be a read error. The rearrangement uses TRBV9 and TRBJ2-5, with D possibly being TRBD1 (5 bases). Germline-derived CDR1 and CDR2 are SGDLS and YYNGEE. V lost 5 bases, J lost 2 bases, and 16 bases lay in between. CDR3 length equals 15 residues. Written as DNA, the CDR3 is TGTGCCAGCAGTCCCCAGGGTAACGCGCAAGAGACCCAGTACTTC. Translation: CASSPQGNAQETQYF.

The chain recombines TRBV29-1 with TRBJ2-2, with TRBD2 identical over 9 bases. The CDR3 loop spans 14 amino acids. CDR1 is SQVTM, CDR2 ANQGSEA, per germline. V trimming: 2 bases; J trimming: 7 bases; junction bases outside the gene matches: 5. In DNA, the CDR3 is TGCAGCGTTGAACTAGCGGGATGGGACGGGGAGCTGTTTTTT. Translating it yields CSVELAGWDGELFF.

This clonotype was detected a few times. The chain employs TRBV12-3 or TRBV12-4 and TRBJ2-5; 9 bases line up with TRBD1. V lost 6 bases to trimming and J lost 5 bases; unmatched junction nucleotides: 10. This CDR3 contains 15 residues. CDR3 nucleotide sequence: TGTGCCAGCAGGGGCCGGACAGGGGTTCTTGAGACCCAGTACTTC. It specifies CASRGRTGVLETQYF.

Worth noting for this clonotype: Relative to the germline gene, one junction end is altered; a read error may explain this. V usage is TRBV19 and J usage is TRBJ1-4; TRBD1 is a possible D gene (6 bases). Germline CDR1 LNHDA, CDR2 SQIVND (reference sequence). The CDR3 has 14 amino acids. The CDR3 coding sequence is TGTGCCAGTACTCTCAGGGGAAGAAATGAAGAACTGTTTTTT. This encodes CASTLRGRNEELFF.

The chain couples TRBV5-1 to TRBJ2-1, with D tentatively TRBD1 (5 bases). The CDR3 contains 15 residues. The germline V and J ends were trimmed by 0 bases and 3 bases, with 10 bases remaining between them. Germline V gene data show CDR1 as SGHRS and CDR2 as YFSETQ. As DNA, the CDR3 is TGCGCCAGCAGCTTGGACCCAGGGCGCTACAATGAGCAGTTCTTC. This sequence encodes CASSLDPGRYNEQFF.

This clonotype was detected only a few times. V gene TRBV5-5 combines with J gene TRBJ1-5, with TRBD1 matching 7 bases. Germline V lookup: CDR1 SGHKS, CDR2 YYEKEE (reference sequence). The CDR3 has 15 amino acids. V lost 4 bases and J lost 3; bases outside the gene matches: 7. Written as DNA, the CDR3 is TGTGCCAGCAGCCCTGACAGGGTAAACAATCAGCCCCAGCATTTT. Amino acid sequence: CASSPDRVNNQPQHF.

This clonotype was seen repeatedly, ten times or more. The chain couples TRBV28 to TRBJ2-6, with D possibly TRBD2 on 6 matching bases. The germline V and J ends were trimmed by 6 bases and 0 bases, with 15 bases remaining between them. Germline-derived CDR1 and CDR2 are MDHEN and SYDVKM. This CDR3 has 17 amino acids. The CDR3 loop reads CASRDGSLISGANVLTF. The CDR3 region has the DNA TGTGCCAGCAGGGACGGGAGTTTGATCTCTGGGGCCAACGTCCTGACTTTC.

Concerning this clonotype: This sequence may be a read error, since a much larger clone differs from it by one base. The gene calls are TRBV7-2 and TRBJ2-7; D uncertain. Germline CDR1 and CDR2: SGHTA and FQGNSA. Between the trimmed V and J ends, which lost 5 bases and 2 bases, there was a span of 7 bases. The CDR3 is made up of 12 amino acids. CDR3 region: CASSVDPYEQYF. The CDR3 nucleotides read TGTGCCAGCAGCGTCGACCCCTACGAGCAGTACTTC.

The table lists this clonotype with a few counts. The chain links TRBV27 to TRBJ1-2, with no clear D. Germline V gives CDR1 MNHEY, CDR2 SMNVEV (reference sequence). This CDR3 is built from 16 residues. Trimming pared 0 bases from V and 4 bases from J, leaving 15 bases between. CDR3 region: CASSLSPSETIYGYTF. Here the CDR3 DNA reads TGTGCCAGCAGTTTATCCCCCTCCGAGACTATCTATGGCTACACCTTC.

This clonotype was seen a single time. The genes are TRBV19 and TRBJ1-1; the match to TRBD1 covers 7 bases. CDR3 length equals 12 residues. Germline assignment: CDR1 LNHDA and CDR2 SQIVND (reference sequence). V lost 9 bases to trimming and J lost 7 bases; unmatched junction nucleotides: 8. CDR3 in DNA: TGTGCCAGCTCGACAGGGCTGTTTGAAGCTTTCTTT. This sequence encodes CASSTGLFEAFF. The full variable domain, in which reference TRBV19 and TRBJ1-1 provide the parts outside the CDR3, is DGGITQSPKYLFRKEGQNVTLSCEQNLNHDAMYWYRQDPGQGLRLIYYSQIVNDFQKGDIAEGYSVSREKKESFPLTVTSAQKNPTAFYLCASSTGLFEAFFGQGTRLTVV.